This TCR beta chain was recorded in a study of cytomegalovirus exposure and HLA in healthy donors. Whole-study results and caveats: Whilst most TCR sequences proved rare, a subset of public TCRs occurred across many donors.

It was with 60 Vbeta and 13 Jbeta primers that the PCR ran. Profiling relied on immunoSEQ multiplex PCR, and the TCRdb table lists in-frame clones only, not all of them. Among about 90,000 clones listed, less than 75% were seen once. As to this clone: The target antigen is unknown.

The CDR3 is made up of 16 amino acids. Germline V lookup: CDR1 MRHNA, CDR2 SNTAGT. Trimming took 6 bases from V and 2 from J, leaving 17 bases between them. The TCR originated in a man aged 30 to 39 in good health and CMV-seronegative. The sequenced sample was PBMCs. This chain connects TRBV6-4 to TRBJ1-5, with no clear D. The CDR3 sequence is CASRSPGHRGNQPQHF. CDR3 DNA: TGTGCCAGCAGATCTCCGGGTCACCGGGGCAATCAGCCCCAGCATTTT.